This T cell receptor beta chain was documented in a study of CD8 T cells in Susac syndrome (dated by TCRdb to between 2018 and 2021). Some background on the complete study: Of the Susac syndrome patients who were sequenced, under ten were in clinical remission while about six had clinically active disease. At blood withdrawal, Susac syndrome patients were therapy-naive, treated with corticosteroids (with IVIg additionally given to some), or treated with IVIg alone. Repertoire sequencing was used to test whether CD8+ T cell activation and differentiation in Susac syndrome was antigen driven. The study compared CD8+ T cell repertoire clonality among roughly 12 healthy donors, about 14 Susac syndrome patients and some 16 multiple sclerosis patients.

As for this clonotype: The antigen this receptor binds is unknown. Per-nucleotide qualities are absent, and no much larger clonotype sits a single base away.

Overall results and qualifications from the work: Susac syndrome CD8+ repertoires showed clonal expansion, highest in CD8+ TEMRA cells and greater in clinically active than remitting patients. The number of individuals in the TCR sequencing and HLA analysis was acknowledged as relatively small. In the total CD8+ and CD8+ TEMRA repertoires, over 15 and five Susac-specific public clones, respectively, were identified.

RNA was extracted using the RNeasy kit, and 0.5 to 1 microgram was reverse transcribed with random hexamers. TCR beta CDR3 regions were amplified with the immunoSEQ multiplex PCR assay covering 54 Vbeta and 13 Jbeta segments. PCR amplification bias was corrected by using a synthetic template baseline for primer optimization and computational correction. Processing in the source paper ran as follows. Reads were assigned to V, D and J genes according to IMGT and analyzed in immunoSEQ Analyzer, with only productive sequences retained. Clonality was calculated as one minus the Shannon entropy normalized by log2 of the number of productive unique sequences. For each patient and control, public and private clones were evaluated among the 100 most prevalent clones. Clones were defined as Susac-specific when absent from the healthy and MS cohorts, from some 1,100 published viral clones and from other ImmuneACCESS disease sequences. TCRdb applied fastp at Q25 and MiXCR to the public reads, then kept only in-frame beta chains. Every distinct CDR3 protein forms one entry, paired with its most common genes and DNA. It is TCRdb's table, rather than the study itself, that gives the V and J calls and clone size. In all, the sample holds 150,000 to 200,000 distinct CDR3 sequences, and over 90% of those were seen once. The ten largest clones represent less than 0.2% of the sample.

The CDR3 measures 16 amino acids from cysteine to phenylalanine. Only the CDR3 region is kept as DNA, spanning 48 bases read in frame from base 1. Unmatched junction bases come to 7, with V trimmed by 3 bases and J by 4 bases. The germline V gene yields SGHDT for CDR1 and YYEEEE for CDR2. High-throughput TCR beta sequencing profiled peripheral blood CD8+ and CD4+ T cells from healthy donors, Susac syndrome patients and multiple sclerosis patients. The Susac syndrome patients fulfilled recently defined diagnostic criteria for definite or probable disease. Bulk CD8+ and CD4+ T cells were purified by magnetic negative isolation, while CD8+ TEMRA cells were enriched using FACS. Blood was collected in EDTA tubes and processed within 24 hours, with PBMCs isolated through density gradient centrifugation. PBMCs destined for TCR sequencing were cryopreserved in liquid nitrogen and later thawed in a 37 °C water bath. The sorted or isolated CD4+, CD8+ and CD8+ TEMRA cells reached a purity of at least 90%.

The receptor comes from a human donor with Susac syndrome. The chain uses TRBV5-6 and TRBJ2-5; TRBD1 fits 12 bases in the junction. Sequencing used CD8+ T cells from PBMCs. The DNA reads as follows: TGTGCCAGCAGCTCAATTCGGGACAGGGGGCGAGAGACCCAGTACTTC. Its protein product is CASSSIRDRGRETQYF.